One and the same sample provided the 2 T cell receptor beta chains below, sequenced in a study of Graves' ophthalmopathy and Graves' hyperthyroidism. RNA transcripts served as template for amplifying TCR beta CDR3 sequences. An opening RT-PCR round employed HTBI primers and preceded a second-round multiplex PCR. Using its own MiXCR run on the multiplex PCR reads, TCRdb lists one record per CDR3 protein. The sample carries 450,000 to 600,000 distinct CDR3 sequences, less than 45% recorded once. Sample: peripheral blood or thyroid tissue (not recorded which). These receptors came from an adult man with Graves' hyperthyroidism.

The sample holds many counts of this clonotype. The rearrangement links TRBV29-1 to TRBJ1-1; the D is unclear. The CDR3 spans 13 residues. Germline loops: CDR1 SQVTM, CDR2 ANQGSEA. V dropped 5 bases and J dropped 0 bases, with 10 bases sitting between them. The CDR3 is CSVTGEMNTEAFF. CDR3 DNA sequence: TGCAGCGTTACCGGGGAAATGAACACTGAAGCTTTCTTT.

At least ten counts were recorded for this clonotype. The genes are TRBV7-8 and TRBJ2-7; D is perhaps TRBD2 (5 bases). Between the trimmed V and J ends, which lost 3 bases and 3 bases, there was a span of 9 bases. The CDR3 has 13 residues. CDR1 and CDR2 from the germline V gene are SGHVS and FQNEAQ. Here the CDR3 DNA reads TGTGCCAGCAGCTTCGAGCGGCGCTACGAGCAGTACTTC. Translated: CASSFERRYEQYF.